This entry lists 2 T cell receptor beta chains sequenced from one sample in a study of cytomegalovirus exposure and HLA in healthy donors. PCR amplification relied on 60 Vbeta primers (plus 13 Jbeta primers). The protocol was immunoSEQ multiplex PCR, while the TCRdb copy is restricted to in-frame clones and leaves out a portion. Among 140,000 or so clones listed, approximately 86% were seen once. What was sequenced was PBMCs. The receptors originated from a woman aged 40 to 50 in good health and CMV-seronegative.

The rearrangement uses TRBV5-1 and TRBJ2-7; TRBD1 aligns across 8 bases. The CDR3 sequence is 14 residues long. With 5 bases clipped from V and 3 bases from J, the junction kept 7 bases outside the gene matches. CDR1 and CDR2 (germline): SGHRS, YFSETQ. This CDR3 reads CASRNDRGSYEQYF. The CDR3 nucleotides read TGCGCCAGCAGGAATGACAGGGGTAGCTACGAGCAGTACTTC.

The sample holds a few counts of this clone. The chain carries TRBV4-1 and TRBJ1-1; no reliable D call. This CDR3 comprises 17 residues. The germline gives CDR1 MGHRA, CDR2 YSYEKL. V was cut by 1 base and J by 5 bases, with 20 bases left in between. The CDR3 DNA is TGCGCCAGCAGCCAAGGGCCTCTCGATGGTGGTGAAACTGAAGCTTTCTTT. It specifies CASSQGPLDGGETEAFF.